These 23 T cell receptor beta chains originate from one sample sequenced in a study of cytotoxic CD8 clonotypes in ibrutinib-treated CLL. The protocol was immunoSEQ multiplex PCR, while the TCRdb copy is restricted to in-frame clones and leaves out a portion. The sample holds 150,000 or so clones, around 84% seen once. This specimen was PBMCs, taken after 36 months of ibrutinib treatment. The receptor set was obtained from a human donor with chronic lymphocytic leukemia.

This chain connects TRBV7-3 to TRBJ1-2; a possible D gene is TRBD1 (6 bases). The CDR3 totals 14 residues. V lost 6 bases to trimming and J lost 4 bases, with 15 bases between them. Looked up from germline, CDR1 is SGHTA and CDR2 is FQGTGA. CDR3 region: CASSFSGQSYGYTF. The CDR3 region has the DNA TGTGCCAGCAGTTTTTCTGGACAGAGCTATGGCTACACCTTC.

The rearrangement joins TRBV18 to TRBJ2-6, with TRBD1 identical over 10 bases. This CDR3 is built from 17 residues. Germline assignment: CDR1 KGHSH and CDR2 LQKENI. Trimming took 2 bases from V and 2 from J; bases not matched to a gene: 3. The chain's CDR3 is CASSPMTGGTGANVLTF. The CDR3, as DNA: TGTGCCAGCTCACCAATGACAGGGGGCACTGGGGCCAACGTCCTGACTTTC.

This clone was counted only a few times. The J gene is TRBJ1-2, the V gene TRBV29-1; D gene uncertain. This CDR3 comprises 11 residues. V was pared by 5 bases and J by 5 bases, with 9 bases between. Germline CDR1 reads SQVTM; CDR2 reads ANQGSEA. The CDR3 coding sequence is TGCAGCGTTCGGTCGGGTTATGGCTACACCTTC. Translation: CSVRSGYGYTF.

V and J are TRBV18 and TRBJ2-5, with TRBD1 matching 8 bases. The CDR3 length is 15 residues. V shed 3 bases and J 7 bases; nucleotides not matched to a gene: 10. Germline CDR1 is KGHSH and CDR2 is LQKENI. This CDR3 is CASSPKDRAAGTQYF. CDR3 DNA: TGTGCCAGCTCACCGAAGGACAGGGCGGCTGGGACCCAGTACTTC. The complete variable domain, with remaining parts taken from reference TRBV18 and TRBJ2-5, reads NAGVMQNPRHLVRRRGQEARLRCSPMKGHSHVYWYRQLPEEGLKFMVYLQKENIIDESGMPKERFSAEFPKEGPSILRIQQVVRGDSAAYFCASSPKDRAAGTQYFGPGTRLLVL.

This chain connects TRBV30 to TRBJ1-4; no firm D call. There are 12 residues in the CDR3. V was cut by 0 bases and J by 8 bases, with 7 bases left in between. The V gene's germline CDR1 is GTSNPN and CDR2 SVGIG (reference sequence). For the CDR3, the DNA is TGTGCCTGGAGTGTTTTGAGGGAAAAACTGTTTTTT. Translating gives CAWSVLREKLFF.

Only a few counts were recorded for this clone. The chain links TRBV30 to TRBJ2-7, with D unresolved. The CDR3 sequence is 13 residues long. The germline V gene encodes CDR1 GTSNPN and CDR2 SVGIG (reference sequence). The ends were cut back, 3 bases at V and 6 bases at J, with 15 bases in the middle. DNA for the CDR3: TGTGCCTGGAGGCCACCCCCGGCCGGCGAGCAGTACTTC. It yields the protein CAWRPPPAGEQYF.

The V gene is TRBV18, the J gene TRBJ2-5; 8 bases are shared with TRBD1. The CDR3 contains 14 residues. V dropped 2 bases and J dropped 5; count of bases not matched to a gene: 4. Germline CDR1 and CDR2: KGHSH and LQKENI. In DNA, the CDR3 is TGTGCCAGCTCACCAGCAGGGGGCGCGGAGACCCAGTACTTC. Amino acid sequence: CASSPAGGAETQYF.

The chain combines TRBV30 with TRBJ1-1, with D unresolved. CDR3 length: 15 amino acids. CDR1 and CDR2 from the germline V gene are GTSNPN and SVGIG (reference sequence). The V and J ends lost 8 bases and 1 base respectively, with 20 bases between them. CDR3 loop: CALTPMPGGNTEAFF. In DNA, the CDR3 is TGTGCCCTGACCCCAATGCCGGGCGGGAACACTGAAGCTTTCTTT.

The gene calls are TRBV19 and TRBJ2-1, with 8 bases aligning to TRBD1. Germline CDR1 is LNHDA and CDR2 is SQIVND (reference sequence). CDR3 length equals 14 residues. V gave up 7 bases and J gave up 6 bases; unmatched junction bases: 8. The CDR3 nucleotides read TGTGCCAGTAAGGAGTGGGACAGGAGCAATGAGCAGTTCTTC. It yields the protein CASKEWDRSNEQFF.

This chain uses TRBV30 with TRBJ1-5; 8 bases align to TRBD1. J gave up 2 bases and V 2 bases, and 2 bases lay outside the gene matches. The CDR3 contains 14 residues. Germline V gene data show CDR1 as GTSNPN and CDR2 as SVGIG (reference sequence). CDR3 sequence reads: CAWSPDRGNQPQHF. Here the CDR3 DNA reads TGTGCCTGGAGTCCGGACAGGGGCAATCAGCCCCAGCATTTT. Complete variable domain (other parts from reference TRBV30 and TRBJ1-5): SQTIHQWPATLVQPVGSPLSLECTVEGTSNPNLYWYRQAAGRGLQLLFYSVGIGQISSEVPQNLSASRPQDRQFILSSKKLLLSDSGFYLCAWSPDRGNQPQHFGDGTRLSIL.

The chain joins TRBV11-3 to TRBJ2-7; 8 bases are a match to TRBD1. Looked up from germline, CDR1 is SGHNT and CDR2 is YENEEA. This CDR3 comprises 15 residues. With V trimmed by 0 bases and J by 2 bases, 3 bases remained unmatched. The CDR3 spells CASSLDVGQAYEQYF. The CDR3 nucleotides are TGTGCCAGCAGCTTAGATGTGGGACAGGCCTACGAGCAGTACTTC.

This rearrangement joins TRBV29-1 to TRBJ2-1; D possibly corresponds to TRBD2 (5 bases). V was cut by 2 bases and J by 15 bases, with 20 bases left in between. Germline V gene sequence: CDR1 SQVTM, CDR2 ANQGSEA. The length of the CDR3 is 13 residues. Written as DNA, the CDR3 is TGCAGCGTTGAATGGAGGACCGGAGGTGGATGGTTCTTC. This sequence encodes CSVEWRTGGGWFF.

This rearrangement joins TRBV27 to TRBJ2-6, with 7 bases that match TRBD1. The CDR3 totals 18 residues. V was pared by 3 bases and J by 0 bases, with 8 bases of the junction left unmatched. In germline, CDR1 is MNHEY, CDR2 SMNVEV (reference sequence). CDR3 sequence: CASSFWTGMTSGANVLTF. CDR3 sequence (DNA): TGTGCCAGCAGTTTTTGGACAGGAATGACCTCTGGGGCCAACGTCCTGACTTTC.

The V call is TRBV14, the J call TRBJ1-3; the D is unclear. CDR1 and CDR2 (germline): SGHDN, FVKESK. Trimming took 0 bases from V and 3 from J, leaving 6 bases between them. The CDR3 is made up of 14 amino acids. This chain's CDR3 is CASSQEGYGNTIYF. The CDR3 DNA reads TGTGCCAGCAGCCAAGAGGGATATGGAAACACCATATATTTT.

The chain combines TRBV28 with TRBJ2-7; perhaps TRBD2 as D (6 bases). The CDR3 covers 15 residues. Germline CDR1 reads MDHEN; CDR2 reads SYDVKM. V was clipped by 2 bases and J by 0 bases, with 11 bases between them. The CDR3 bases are TGTGCCAGCAGTTTAGGTGCGGGGAGCTCCTACGAGCAGTACTTC. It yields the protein CASSLGAGSSYEQYF.

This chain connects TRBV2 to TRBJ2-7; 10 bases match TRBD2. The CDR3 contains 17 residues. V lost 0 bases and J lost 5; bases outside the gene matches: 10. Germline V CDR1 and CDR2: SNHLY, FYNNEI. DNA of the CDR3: TGTGCCAGCAGTGAAGCGCCTTCCGGGAGCGGGAGGGACGAGCAGTACTTC. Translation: CASSEAPSGSGRDEQYF.

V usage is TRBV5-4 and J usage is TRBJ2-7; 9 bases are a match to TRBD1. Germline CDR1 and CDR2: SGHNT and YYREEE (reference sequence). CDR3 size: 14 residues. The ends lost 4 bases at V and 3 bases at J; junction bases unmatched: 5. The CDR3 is CASSHQGQGYEQYF. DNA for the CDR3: TGTGCCAGCAGCCACCAGGGACAGGGCTACGAGCAGTACTTC. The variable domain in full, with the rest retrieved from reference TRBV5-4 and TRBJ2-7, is ETGVTQSPTHLIKTRGQQVTLRCSSQSGHNTVSWYQQALGQGPQFIFQYYREEENGRGNFPPRFSGLQFPNYSSELNVNALELDDSALYLCASSHQGQGYEQYFGPGTRLTVT.

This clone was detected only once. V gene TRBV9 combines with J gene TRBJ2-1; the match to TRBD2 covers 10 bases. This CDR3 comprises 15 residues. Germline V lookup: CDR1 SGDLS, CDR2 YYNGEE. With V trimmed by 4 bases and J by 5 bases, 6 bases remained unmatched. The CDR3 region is CASSPSGRVDNEQFF. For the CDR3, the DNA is TGTGCCAGCAGCCCTAGCGGGAGAGTAGACAATGAGCAGTTCTTC. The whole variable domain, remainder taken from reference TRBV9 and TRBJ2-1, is DSGVTQTPKHLITATGQRVTLRCSPRSGDLSVYWYQQSLDQGLQFLIQYYNGEERAKGNILERFSAQQFPDLHSELNLSSLELGDSALYFCASSPSGRVDNEQFFGPGTRLTVL.

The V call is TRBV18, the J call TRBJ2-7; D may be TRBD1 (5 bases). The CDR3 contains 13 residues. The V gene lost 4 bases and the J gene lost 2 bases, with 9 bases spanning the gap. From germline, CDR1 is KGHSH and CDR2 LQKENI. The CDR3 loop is CASSLDTTYEQYF. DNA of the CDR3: TGTGCCAGCTCACTGGACACAACCTACGAGCAGTACTTC.

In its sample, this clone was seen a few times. Written as DNA, the CDR3 is TGTGCCAGCAGGTTTTCCACCGGGGAGCTGTTTTTT. Its protein product is CASRFSTGELFF. V is TRBV5-4 and J is TRBJ2-2; D is undetermined. The CDR3 spans 12 residues. Germline V CDR1 and CDR2: SGHNT, YYREEE (reference sequence). V was trimmed by 5 bases and J by 4 bases, leaving 6 bases between them. Using reference TRBV5-4 and TRBJ2-2 for the parts outside the CDR3, the full variable domain is ETGVTQSPTHLIKTRGQQVTLRCSSQSGHNTVSWYQQALGQGPQFIFQYYREEENGRGNFPPRFSGLQFPNYSSELNVNALELDDSALYLCASRFSTGELFFGEGSRLTVL.

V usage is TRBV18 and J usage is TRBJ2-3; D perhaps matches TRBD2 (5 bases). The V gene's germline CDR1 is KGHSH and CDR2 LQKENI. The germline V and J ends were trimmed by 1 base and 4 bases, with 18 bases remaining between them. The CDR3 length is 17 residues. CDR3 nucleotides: TGTGCCAGCTCACCACAGGGCGGCGGAGGACCGGCAGATACGCAGTATTTT. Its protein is CASSPQGGGGPADTQYF. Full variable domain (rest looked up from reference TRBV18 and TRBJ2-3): NAGVMQNPRHLVRRRGQEARLRCSPMKGHSHVYWYRQLPEEGLKFMVYLQKENIIDESGMPKERFSAEFPKEGPSILRIQQVVRGDSAAYFCASSPQGGGGPADTQYFGPGTRLTVL.

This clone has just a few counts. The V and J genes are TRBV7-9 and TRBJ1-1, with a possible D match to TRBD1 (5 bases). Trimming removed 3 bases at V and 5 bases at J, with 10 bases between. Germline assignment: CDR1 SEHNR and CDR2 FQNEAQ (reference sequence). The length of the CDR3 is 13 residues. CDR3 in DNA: TGTGCCAGCAGCTTGGAGGGGTTTACTGAAGCTTTCTTT. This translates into CASSLEGFTEAFF.

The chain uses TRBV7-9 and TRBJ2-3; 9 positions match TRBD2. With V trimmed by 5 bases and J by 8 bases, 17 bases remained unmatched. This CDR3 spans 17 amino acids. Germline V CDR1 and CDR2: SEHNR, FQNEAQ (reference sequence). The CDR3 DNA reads TGTGCCAGCAGCGGGGCCAATAGCGGGAGCCCCTCAGGTACGCAGTATTTT. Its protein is CASSGANSGSPSGTQYF.